This entry lists 22 T cell receptor beta chains sequenced from one sample in a study of T-cell memory formation after mild COVID-19. TCRdb used MiXCR to reprocess the 5' RACE reads, holding one entry per CDR3 protein. The profile shows about 430,000 distinct CDR3 sequences, 18% of them singletons. Sequenced input: PBMCs or a T cell subset sorted from them (not recorded which). These receptors all stem from a man between 18 and 29 years old who had mild COVID-19 (a few samples of this study predate the infection). Cell type and time point are not known.

J is TRBJ1-4 and V is TRBV7-9; 9 nucleotides align to TRBD1. Germline V gene sequence: CDR1 SEHNR, CDR2 FQNEAQ (reference sequence). The CDR3 length is 14 residues. V was clipped by 5 bases and J by 8 bases; unmatched bases: 6. The CDR3 sequence is CASSTGQGQEKLFF. The CDR3 DNA reads TGTGCCAGCAGCACGGGACAGGGACAAGAAAAACTGTTTTTT. The full variable domain, completed using reference TRBV7-9 and TRBJ1-4, is DTGVSQNPRHKITKRGQNVTFRCDPISEHNRLYWYRQTLGQGPEFLTYFQNEAQLEKSRLLSDRFSAERPKGSFSTLEIQRTEQGDSAMYLCASSTGQGQEKLFFGSGTQLSVL.

The CDR3 spells CASSPAGFGNTEAFF. DNA for the CDR3: TGTGCCAGTAGCCCTGCGGGTTTCGGGAACACTGAAGCTTTCTTT. The rearrangement joins TRBV19 to TRBJ1-1; no reliable D call. CDR1 is LNHDA, CDR2 SQIVND, per germline (reference sequence). The CDR3 contains 15 residues. The V end was cut by 6 bases, the J end by 1 base, with 15 bases between.

The sample holds a few counts of this clonotype. This chain uses TRBV7-2 with TRBJ2-2, with 7 bases lining up with TRBD1. V trimming: 3 bases; J trimming: 4 bases; junction bases outside the gene matches: 5. The CDR3 extends over 15 amino acids. CDR1 is SGHTA, CDR2 FQGNSA, per germline. For the CDR3, the DNA is TGTGCCAGCAGCTTCAACCGGGACAGCACCGGGGAGCTGTTTTTT. Its translation: CASSFNRDSTGELFF.

The rearrangement links TRBV4-3 to TRBJ1-1; 7 bases line up with TRBD1. The germline CDR1 and CDR2 sequences are LGHNA and YSLEER. V trimming: 1 base; J trimming: 3 bases; junction bases outside the gene matches: 5. The CDR3 length is 15 residues. The chain's CDR3 is CASSQGTGVDTEAFF. The CDR3 bases are TGCGCCAGCAGCCAAGGCACAGGGGTGGACACTGAAGCTTTCTTT.

The CDR3, as DNA: TGTGCCAGCAGCCAGAGACAGGGGGCATATTCACCCCTCCACTTT. Protein sequence: CASSQRQGAYSPLHF. The chain employs TRBV7-2 and TRBJ1-6, with TRBD1 matching 10 bases. The CDR3 contains 15 residues. Germline CDR1 SGHTA, CDR2 FQGNSA. With 5 bases clipped from V and 8 bases from J, the junction kept 6 bases outside the gene matches.

This clonotype has more than one count but fewer than ten. The chain couples TRBV6-5 to TRBJ1-6, with D unresolved. V dropped 0 bases and J dropped 10 bases, with 13 bases sitting between them. The CDR3 is 15 residues long. Germline V gene sequence: CDR1 MNHEY, CDR2 SVGAGI. The chain's CDR3 is CASSYSGALGSPLHF. CDR3 in DNA: TGTGCCAGCAGTTACTCGGGCGCCTTGGGGTCACCCCTCCACTTT.

The V and J genes are TRBV6-6 and TRBJ2-2, with D perhaps being TRBD1 or TRBD2 (6 bases each). The CDR3 is 16 residues long. The germline gives CDR1 MNHNY, CDR2 SVGAGI (reference sequence). V dropped 2 bases and J dropped 2 bases, with 12 bases sitting between them. The CDR3 sequence is CASSYRGQFNTGELFF. The CDR3 coding sequence is TGTGCCAGCAGTTACCGGGGGCAGTTCAACACCGGGGAGCTGTTTTTT.

This clonotype was observed a few times. The genes are TRBV11-2 and TRBJ2-2, with no clear D. Trimming took off 7 bases at V and 5 bases at J, with 14 bases between the two ends. Per the germline V gene, CDR1 is SGHAT and CDR2 is FQNNGV. There are 14 residues in the CDR3. Here the CDR3 reads CASNLRLLTGELFF. The CDR3 DNA follows: TGTGCCAGCAATCTCCGTCTCCTAACCGGGGAGCTGTTTTTT.

This clonotype has more than one count but fewer than ten. This chain connects TRBV5-1 to TRBJ1-1; no clear D. The V end was cut by 7 bases, the J end by 0 bases, with 13 bases between. CDR1 SGHRS and CDR2 YFSETQ come from the germline V gene. This CDR3 region has 14 residues. CDR3 region: CASGRSGLNTEAFF. For the CDR3, the DNA is TGCGCCAGCGGCCGTTCCGGCCTGAACACTGAAGCTTTCTTT.

The chain combines TRBV11-2 with TRBJ1-3; a weak D match, TRBD1 (6 bases). The CDR3 spans 14 residues. Trimming took off 7 bases at V and 4 bases at J, with 14 bases between the two ends. The V gene's germline CDR1 is SGHAT and CDR2 FQNNGV. CDR3 protein: CASTQGRSGNTIYF. CDR3 DNA: TGTGCCAGCACCCAGGGGCGATCCGGAAACACCATATATTTT.

The gene calls are TRBV25-1 and TRBJ1-5; D not certain. Deletions cut 3 bases from V and 5 bases from J, with 5 bases between. The CDR3 has 12 amino acids. From germline, CDR1 is MGHDK and CDR2 SYGVNS. The CDR3 is CASSEGYQPQHF. CDR3 in DNA: TGTGCCAGCAGTGAGGGATATCAGCCCCAGCATTTT.

The chain is built from TRBV7-2 and TRBJ2-1; a weak D match, TRBD1 (6 bases). The V gene's germline CDR1 is SGHTA and CDR2 FQGNSA. V shed 4 bases and J shed 8 bases, with 12 bases lying between them. The CDR3 consists of 13 residues. The CDR3 sequence: CASSSKGGYEQFF. The CDR3 coding sequence is TGTGCCAGCAGCTCGAAAGGGGGTTATGAGCAGTTCTTC.

The rearrangement links TRBV20-1 to TRBJ2-5; TRBD2 matches 9 bases. Germline CDR1 reads DFQATT; CDR2 reads SNEGSKA (reference sequence). V shed 2 bases, J shed 5 bases, and the junction held 6 bases outside the gene matches. The CDR3 sequence is 14 residues long. CDR3 loop: CSARIGLASETQYF. As DNA, the CDR3 is TGCAGTGCTAGAATCGGACTAGCGAGTGAGACCCAGTACTTC.

This clonotype occurred a few times. The V gene is TRBV5-1, the J gene TRBJ2-7, with 10 bases that match TRBD2. Per germline, CDR1 SGHRS and CDR2 YFSETQ. Trimming removed 2 bases from V and 5 bases from J; junction bases left unmatched: 4. The CDR3 consists of 14 residues. The CDR3 here is CASSFSGGPNEQYF. The DNA of the CDR3 is TGCGCCAGCAGCTTTAGCGGGGGGCCCAACGAGCAGTACTTC.

This clonotype was seen only a few times. This chain uses TRBV4-3 with TRBJ1-2; the D gene is possibly TRBD1 (6 bases). V was shortened by 4 bases and J by 6 bases, with 9 bases between the two germline ends. The CDR3 is made up of 12 amino acids. Germline lookup yields CDR1 LGHNA and CDR2 YSLEER. The CDR3 loop is CASSPDRHGYTF. The CDR3 bases are TGCGCCAGCAGCCCAGACAGGCATGGCTACACCTTC.

V gene TRBV15 combines with J gene TRBJ2-7, with 8 bases fitting TRBD2. The germline CDR1 and CDR2 sequences are LNHNV and YYDKDF (reference sequence). This CDR3 contains 15 residues. Trimming at V came to 5 bases and at J to 3 bases, leaving 9 bases not matched to a gene. For the CDR3, the DNA is TGTGCCACCAGCTCGGGGGGGCGCGAAAACTACGAGCAGTACGTC. Amino acids: CATSSGGRENYEQYV.

This clonotype was seen more than once but under ten times. The chain is built from TRBV6-5 and TRBJ2-3; 9 bases are shared with TRBD2. Germline CDR1 is MNHEY and CDR2 is SVGAGI. The CDR3 has 15 amino acids. After removal of 5 bases from V and 3 bases from J, the junction contained 6 bases not matched to a gene. CDR3 DNA sequence: TGTGCCAGCAGTCGTCCTAGCGGGAATACAGATACGCAGTATTTT. This encodes CASSRPSGNTDTQYF.

This clonotype has ten or more counts. The chain links TRBV7-9 to TRBJ2-3, with 10 bases that match TRBD1. After removal of 5 bases from V and 4 bases from J, the junction contained 0 bases not matched to a gene. Per germline, CDR1 SEHNR and CDR2 FQNEAQ (reference sequence). CDR3 size: 13 residues. The CDR3 sequence: CASSGTGADTQYF. The CDR3 DNA follows: TGTGCCAGCAGCGGGACAGGGGCAGATACGCAGTATTTT.

This clonotype occurred a few times. The rearrangement uses TRBV5-1 and TRBJ1-6; tentatively, D is TRBD1 (6 bases). This CDR3 region has 14 residues. Germline CDR1 is SGHRS and CDR2 is YFSETQ. The ends were cut back, 6 bases at V and 4 bases at J, with 11 bases in the middle. This CDR3 reads CASNPGDYNSPLHF. Written as DNA, the CDR3 is TGCGCCAGCAACCCAGGGGATTATAATTCACCCCTCCACTTT.

This clonotype has more than one count but fewer than ten. V and J are TRBV4-1 and TRBJ2-5; 13 nucleotides agree with TRBD2. The CDR3 is made up of 16 amino acids. With V trimmed by 1 base and J by 5 bases, 4 bases remained unmatched. Germline V gene data show CDR1 as MGHRA and CDR2 as YSYEKL. The CDR3 DNA is TGCGCCAGCAGCCAAGGGGGACTAGCGGGAAGGGAGACCCAGTACTTC. Translated, it gives CASSQGGLAGRETQYF.

At least ten counts were recorded for this clonotype. V is TRBV5-6 and J is TRBJ2-1, with 7 bases fitting TRBD1. This CDR3 is 13 amino acids long. Germline CDR1 SGHDT, CDR2 YYEEEE. V dropped 1 base and J dropped 6; count of bases not matched to a gene: 1. The DNA for the CDR3 is TGTGCCAGCAGCTTGCCAGGGGGCAATGAGCAGTTCTTC. Its protein product is CASSLPGGNEQFF.

The V call is TRBV19, the J call TRBJ2-2, with D perhaps matching TRBD2 (6 bases). Germline V gene data show CDR1 as LNHDA and CDR2 as SQIVND (reference sequence). Trimming left V 5 bases short and J 6 bases short, with 16 bases between. The CDR3 has 15 residues. CDR3 sequence (DNA): TGTGCCAGTAGTGCGGGACTTACAAGGGCCGGGGAGCTGTTTTTT. Protein: CASSAGLTRAGELFF.